Listed below are T cell receptor beta chains from one sample, sequenced in a study of cytomegalovirus exposure and HLA in healthy donors. The data were produced by immunoSEQ multiplex PCR, yet TCRdb's version contains in-frame clones alone and is incomplete. The profile covers hundreds of thousands of clones, with around 80% appearing a single time and around 4% taken by the ten largest. Sequenced material: PBMCs. These receptors were obtained from a male donor in good health and CMV-seronegative. Each CDR3 is given with its conserved first and last residue. D genes are given only for firm matches. Where a row states a size, it is once, few, many or the class of an expanded clone; other rows omit it.

TRBD2,TRBV4-1,-,TRBJ2-1,CASSQGLAGQSSYNEQFF,TGCGCCAGCAGCCAAGGACTAGCGGGTCAGAGCTCCTACAATGAGCAGTTCTTC
-,TRBV2,-,TRBJ2-1,CASRQRAPPDNEQFF,TGTGCCAGCAGGCAACGAGCACCCCCCGACAATGAGCAGTTCTTC
TRBD2,TRBV28,-,TRBJ2-7,CASSPLGSGSLHEQYF,TGTGCCAGCAGCCCCCTGGGTAGCGGGAGTCTTCACGAGCAGTACTTC
-,TRBV30,few,TRBJ2-7,CAWRVGSYEQYF,TGTGCCTGGCGGGTGGGCTCCTACGAGCAGTACTTC
-,TRBV5-1,-,TRBJ2-3,CASRGGAVVRTDTQYF,TGCGCCAGCAGAGGCGGGGCTGTCGTCCGCACAGATACGCAGTATTTT
-,TRBV7-2,-,TRBJ1-3,CASSFGDSGNTIYF,TGTGCCAGCAGCTTTGGAGACTCTGGAAACACCATATATTTT
TRBD1,TRBV5-4,-,TRBJ1-2,CASSSGQGAAGRGYTF,TGTGCCAGCAGCTCTGGACAGGGAGCGGCGGGTCGGGGCTACACCTTC
TRBD1,TRBV5-1,-,TRBJ1-3,CASSLAGTGGSGNTIYF,TGCGCCAGCAGCCTGGCAGGGACAGGGGGATCTGGAAACACCATATATTTT
TRBD2,TRBV10-2,-,TRBJ2-7,CASSVSGRSNEQYF,TGCGCCAGCAGTGTTAGCGGGAGAAGCAACGAGCAGTACTTC
-,TRBV29-1,-,TRBJ1-2,CSVDLSILGYGYTF,TGCAGCGTTGATTTGTCAATTCTCGGGTATGGCTACACCTTC
-,TRBV25-1,-,TRBJ2-7,CASSDHGTGKMEEQYF,TGTGCCAGCAGTGATCACGGTACAGGGAAAATGGAGGAGCAGTACTTC
TRBD1,TRBV4-1,-,TRBJ1-6,CASSQARGWSPLHF,TGCGCCAGCAGCCAAGCCAGGGGGTGGTCACCCCTCCACTTT
TRBD1,TRBV5-1,-,TRBJ1-3,CASSKDRNRSGNTIYF,TGCGCCAGCAGCAAGGACAGGAACCGATCTGGAAACACCATATATTTT
TRBD1,TRBV19,-,TRBJ2-7,CASTGQGSYEQYF,TGTGCCAGTACGGGACAGGGATCCTACGAGCAGTACTTC
-,TRBV28,-,TRBJ2-5,CASSLWGGETQYF,TGTGCCAGCAGTTTATGGGGAGGCGAGACCCAGTACTTC
TRBD1,TRBV5-4,once,TRBJ1-2,CASSLTGDDGYTF,TGTGCCAGCAGCTTGACAGGGGACGATGGCTACACCTTC